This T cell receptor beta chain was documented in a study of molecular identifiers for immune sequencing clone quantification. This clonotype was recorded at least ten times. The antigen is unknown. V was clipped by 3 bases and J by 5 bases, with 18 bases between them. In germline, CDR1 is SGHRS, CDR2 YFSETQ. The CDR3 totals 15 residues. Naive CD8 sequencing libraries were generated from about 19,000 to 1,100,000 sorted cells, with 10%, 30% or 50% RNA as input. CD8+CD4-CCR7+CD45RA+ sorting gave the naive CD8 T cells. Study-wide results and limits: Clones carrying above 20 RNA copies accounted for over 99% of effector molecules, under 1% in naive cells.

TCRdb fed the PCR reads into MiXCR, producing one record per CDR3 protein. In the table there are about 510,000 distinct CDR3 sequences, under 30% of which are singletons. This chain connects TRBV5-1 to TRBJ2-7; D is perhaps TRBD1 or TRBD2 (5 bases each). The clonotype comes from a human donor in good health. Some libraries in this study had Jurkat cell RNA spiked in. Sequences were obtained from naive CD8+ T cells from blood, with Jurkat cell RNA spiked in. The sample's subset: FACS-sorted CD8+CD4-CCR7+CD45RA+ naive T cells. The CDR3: CASSSTGTPTDEQYF. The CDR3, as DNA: TGCGCCAGCAGCTCGACCGGGACCCCTACGGACGAGCAGTACTTC.